The sequence of this T cell receptor (beta chain) was determined in a study of CD4 T cells in relation to SARS-CoV-2 and coronaviruses. Overall study results and limits: Crossreactive clones expanded significantly less to SARS-CoV-2 than monoreactive clones.

To note about this clone: Its antigen is not known.

Here immunoSEQ multiplex PCR was the method, and the copy in TCRdb shows in-frame clones only, minus some. There are tens of thousands of clones in the sample; 75% to 90% occur only once, and 1.3% to 1.5% lies in the top ten. V shed 0 bases, J shed 1 base, and the junction held 6 bases outside the gene matches. The CDR3 contains 16 residues. The germline V gene encodes CDR1 SGHKS and CDR2 YYEKEE (reference sequence). The unexposed donors gave CD4+ T cells in about 2011-2018, prior to COVID-19. The sequence was collected from a human donor in good health. The chain joins TRBV5-5 to TRBJ2-5, with 7 bases fitting TRBD2. Sequences were obtained from memory CD4+ T cells from PBMCs. The CDR3 region is CASSLGPAGRQETQYF. The CDR3 region has the DNA TGTGCCAGCAGCTTGGGACCAGCGGGACGCCAAGAGACCCAGTACTTC. Full variable domain (missing parts from reference TRBV5-5 and TRBJ2-5): DAGVTQSPTHLIKTRGQQVTLRCSPISGHKSVSWYQQVLGQGPQFIFQYYEKEERGRGNFPDRFSARQFPNYSSELNVNALLLGDSALYLCASSLGPAGRQETQYFGPGTRLLVL.